The rows below give T cell receptor beta chains drawn from one sample of a study of shared clonotypes between healthy human individuals. Profiled with immunoSEQ multiplex PCR; TCRdb holds only in-frame clones, not every one. The sample includes about 1 million clones, under 80% of them seen just once. Sample: memory CD4+ T cells sorted from blood. These receptors all stem from a man aged 18-30 years in good health. Each CDR3 is given with its conserved first and last residue. Fields, in order: clone size, V gene, J gene, D gene, CDR3 DNA, CDR3 protein. The D gene is left open where the match is weak. The size field is filled for only some rows; it gives once, few, many or a size class.

NA	TRBV9	TRBJ2-5	TRBD1	TGTGCCAGCACTCCGGGACAGCAAGAGACCCAGTACTTC	CASTPGQQETQYF
NA	TRBV30	TRBJ1-6	TRBD1	TGTGCCTGGAGTGCTCCCGGACAGGGCGGTCATTCACCCCTCCACTTT	CAWSAPGQGGHSPLHF
NA	TRBV9	TRBJ2-2	NA	TGTGCCAGCAGCGTATACACCGGGGAGCTGTTTTTT	CASSVYTGELFF
NA	TRBV27	TRBJ1-2	NA	TGTGCCAGCAGTTTTAGGGTCGGGCTAAACTATGGCTACACCTTC	CASSFRVGLNYGYTF
NA	TRBV7-9	TRBJ2-7	NA	TGTGCCAGCAGCTTACATTATGCAGGGAAGGGCGAGCAGTACTTC	CASSLHYAGKGEQYF
NA	TRBV6-6	TRBJ1-4	NA	TGTGCCAGCAGTTACTCGATAGGTGAAAAACTGTTTTTT	CASSYSIGEKLFF
NA	TRBV19	TRBJ2-7	TRBD1	TGTGCCAGTAGGGAAACAGGGGACGTCGAGCAGTACTTC	CASRETGDVEQYF
NA	TRBV27	TRBJ2-1	TRBD2	TGTGCCAGCAGTTTATCGGGGAGGGTCCCCTACAATGAGCAGTTCTTC	CASSLSGRVPYNEQFF
once	TRBV7-9	TRBJ1-6	NA	TGTGCCAGCAGCTTAGGCCCGGGAGGCGGTGCCTCCTATAATTCACCCCTCCACTTT	CASSLGPGGGASYNSPLHF
NA	TRBV6-5	TRBJ2-2	NA	TGTGCCAGCAGGGGAATCGGGGAGCTGTTTTTT	CASRGIGELFF
few	TRBV5-1	TRBJ2-1	TRBD1	TGCGCCAGCAGCGGCGGACAGGGCTACAATGAGCAGTTCTTC	CASSGGQGYNEQFF
NA	TRBV5-8	TRBJ1-5	TRBD1	TGTGCCAGCAGCCCAAACAGGGGGATAGGCAATCAGCCCCAGCATTTT	CASSPNRGIGNQPQHF
NA	TRBV10-2	TRBJ1-1	TRBD1	TGCGCCAGCAACCGACAGGGGAACACTGAAGCTTTCTTT	CASNRQGNTEAFF
NA	TRBV7-9	TRBJ1-4	NA	TGTGCCAGCAGCTTAGGGGTTGGGCAGTTTAATGAAAAACTGTTTTTT	CASSLGVGQFNEKLFF
NA	TRBV15	TRBJ2-1	TRBD2	TGTGCCACCAGCAGAGTCACCAGCGGGGGGGTGAATGAGCAGTTCTTC	CATSRVTSGGVNEQFF
once	TRBV7-2	TRBJ1-5	NA	TGTGCCAGCAGCTTAGATCCAGTTAATCAGCCCCAGCATTTT	CASSLDPVNQPQHF
once	TRBV5-6	TRBJ2-5	NA	TGTGCCAGCAGCTTATCCGGGGCGGAAGAGACCCAGTACTTC	CASSLSGAEETQYF
once	TRBV10-3	TRBJ2-7	TRBD2	TGTGCCATCAAGCCTAGCGGGAGTAACGAGCAGTACTTC	CAIKPSGSNEQYF
NA	TRBV27	TRBJ2-6	NA	TGTGCCAGCAGTGCGAATAACTGGCTACAAAGTCGGGCCAACGTCCTGACTTTC	CASSANNWLQSRANVLTF
few	TRBV5-1	TRBJ2-1	NA	TGCGCCAGCAGCTTGGCCGCTAACTACAATGAGCAGTTCTTC	CASSLAANYNEQFF
NA	TRBV19	TRBJ2-1	TRBD2	TGTGCCAGTAGTATGACTAGCGGGAGTCGGAATGAGCAGTTCTTC	CASSMTSGSRNEQFF
many	TRBV6-5	TRBJ1-2	NA	TGTGCCAGCAGTTACGGGGGGCGGGAGGGCTACACCTTC	CASSYGGREGYTF
NA	TRBV11-2	TRBJ2-1	TRBD2	TGTGCCAGCAGGGACCGTAGCGGGAATACAGCCTACAATGAGCAGTTCTTC	CASRDRSGNTAYNEQFF
NA	TRBV25-1	TRBJ2-7	NA	TGTGCCAGCAGTGAACCTCTTCAGGGAGGTTACGAGCAGTACTTC	CASSEPLQGGYEQYF
few	TRBV10-3	TRBJ1-2	NA	TGTGCCATCAGTGCGGGCAGGGAAGGTGGCTACACCTTC	CAISAGREGGYTF
NA	TRBV5-5	TRBJ2-3	NA	TGTGCCAGCAGCTTACACAACCTAGATACGCAGTATTTT	CASSLHNLDTQYF
NA	TRBV29-1	TRBJ2-7	TRBD2	TGCAGCGTTGCAGCGGGGGCCTACGAGCAGTACTTC	CSVAAGAYEQYF
few	TRBV10-2	TRBJ2-5	NA	TGCGCCAGCAGTGAGAGGGGTAAAGAGACCCAGTACTTC	CASSERGKETQYF
NA	TRBV18	TRBJ1-4	TRBD1	TGTGCCAGCTCACCAAACAGGGGGAGTGAAAAACTGTTTTTT	CASSPNRGSEKLFF
NA	TRBV19	TRBJ2-1	NA	TGTGCCAGTAGGGAGTTGAGCAATGAGCAGTTCTTC	CASRELSNEQFF
NA	TRBV28	TRBJ2-3	NA	TGTGCCAGCAGTTTAGAGGCGGGTACGCAGTATTTT	CASSLEAGTQYF
NA	TRBV7-2	TRBJ2-5	NA	TGTGCCAGCAACGTGGTTAGCGAAGGGACCCAGTACTTC	CASNVVSEGTQYF
NA	TRBV5-1	TRBJ1-1	NA	TGCGCCAGCAGATCGGCCGGGAACACTGAAGCTTTCTTT	CASRSAGNTEAFF
NA	TRBV5-1	TRBJ2-3	NA	TGCGCCAGCAGCCCACCAACAGATACGCAGTATTTT	CASSPPTDTQYF